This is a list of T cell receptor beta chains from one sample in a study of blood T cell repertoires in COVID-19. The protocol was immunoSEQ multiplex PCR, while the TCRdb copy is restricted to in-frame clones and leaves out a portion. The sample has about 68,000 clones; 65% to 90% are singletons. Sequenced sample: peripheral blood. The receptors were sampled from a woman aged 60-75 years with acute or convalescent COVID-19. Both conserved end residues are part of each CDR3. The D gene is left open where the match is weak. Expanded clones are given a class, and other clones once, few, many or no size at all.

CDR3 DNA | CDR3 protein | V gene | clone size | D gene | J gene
TGTGCCAGCAGCCCTGATCGGGGGGGGGACTATGGCTACACCTTC | CASSPDRGGDYGYTF | TRBV7-8 | once | NA | TRBJ1-2
TGTGCCAGCAGCCCCACTCCCTACGAGCAGTACTTC | CASSPTPYEQYF | TRBV12-1 | few | NA | TRBJ2-7
TGTGCCATCAGTGAGTCTCAGGGGGCCGAGACCCAGTACTTC | CAISESQGAETQYF | TRBV10-3 | NA | TRBD1 | TRBJ2-5
TGTGCCAGCGGGCCCTGGAGAAGGGGCGCAGATACGCAGTATTTT | CASGPWRRGADTQYF | TRBV28 | NA | NA | TRBJ2-3
TGTGCCAGCAGCCAACTAGGACAGGGGAGTATAGATACGCAGTATTTT | CASSQLGQGSIDTQYF | TRBV4-2 | NA | TRBD1 | TRBJ2-3
TGTGCCAGCAGTACCATCGCCGGGACAGGGGTTGGAAAACTGTTTTTT | CASSTIAGTGVGKLFF | TRBV27 | NA | TRBD1 | TRBJ1-4
TGTGCCACCAGTGATCCAGCTAGGGGTGAGCAGTTCTTC | CATSDPARGEQFF | TRBV24-1 | NA | NA | TRBJ2-1
TGCGCCAGCAACCCAAAGGGGGCGGGGTACACAGATACGCAGTATTTT | CASNPKGAGYTDTQYF | TRBV5-1 | NA | NA | TRBJ2-3
TGCGCCAGCAGGAAGGATATCGGCGGTTACGAGCAGTACTTC | CASRKDIGGYEQYF | TRBV5-1 | NA | NA | TRBJ2-7
TGTGCCAGCAGCCAAGACAGGCTAAACAACTATGGCTACACCTTC | CASSQDRLNNYGYTF | TRBV5-4 | NA | NA | TRBJ1-2
TGTGCCAGCAGTGAACAGGGAACCGGGGAGCTGTTTTTT | CASSEQGTGELFF | TRBV2 | NA | NA | TRBJ2-2
TGTGCCAGCAGTTACCCGACAGGGATGGGTTCAAGCGAGCAGTACTTC | CASSYPTGMGSSEQYF | TRBV6-5 | once | TRBD1 | TRBJ2-7
TGTGCCAGCAGTGATCGGTACGGGAATCAGCCCCAGCATTTT | CASSDRYGNQPQHF | TRBV25-1 | NA | NA | TRBJ1-5